The clone carrying this T cell receptor beta chain came up once. Original processing notes: By means of reference gene primer amplification, nucleated cell counts were estimated. The method was immunoSEQ multiplex PCR; TCRdb's version includes in-frame clones alone and lacks a portion of them. V and J calls and clone size are as listed in that table; D and trimming were resolved from the DNA. The data hold 200,000 to 250,000 clones, with around 86% observed a single time. The data were obtained in a study of blood T cell repertoires in COVID-19. The CDR3 totals 17 residues. Trimming pared 1 base from V and 2 bases from J, leaving 17 bases between. The germline V gene encodes CDR1 MGHRA and CDR2 YSYEKL. Cohort allocation depended upon clinical history that participants reported.

This TCR was sampled from a woman aged 40 to 49 with acute COVID-19. The rearrangement links TRBV4-1 to TRBJ1-1; D gene uncertain. The sample was PBMCs or T cells enriched from blood (not recorded which). CDR3 sequence: CASSQGVSLKRNTEAFF. The CDR3, as DNA: TGCGCCAGCAGCCAAGGGGTGAGTCTCAAGCGAAACACTGAAGCTTTCTTT.